The entry below gives a single T cell receptor (beta chain) sequence along with its context. This entry comes from a study of blood T cell repertoires in COVID-19. Study at large: The United States, Italy and Spain provided the acute and convalescent COVID-19 samples. From T cells, B-cell-depleted T cells, or PBMCs came the material, which was cDNA or gDNA.

Germline lookup yields CDR1 MNHEY and CDR2 SVGAGI. CDR3 length equals 12 residues. Deletions cut 6 bases from V and 8 bases from J, with 13 bases between. Methods used by the authors: Amplifying reference gene primers gave estimates of nucleated cell counts. The repertoire was sequenced with immunoSEQ multiplex PCR; TCRdb's copy has only in-frame clones and lacks some. V and J calls and clone size come straight from that table; D and trimming were deduced from the DNA. The table has some 140,000 clones, roughly 78% seen once. The sample was peripheral blood. This chain connects TRBV6-5 to TRBJ1-2; the D gene is possibly TRBD1 (6 bases). The clonotype was recovered from a man aged 55 to 69 with acute or convalescent COVID-19. The CDR3 sequence is CASRTGPGGYTF. In DNA, the CDR3 is TGTGCCAGCAGAACAGGGCCAGGGGGCTACACCTTC.